The 9 T cell receptor beta chains below were found in one sample sequenced in a study of prognosis after radiotherapy for stage I lung cancer. Amplification of the TCR beta CDR3 (from genomic DNA) was done by two-round multiplex PCR. Primers specific to each TRBV and TRBJ gene drove first-round PCR. From the multiplex PCR reads, TCRdb called clonotypes with MiXCR, one entry per CDR3 protein. The sample lists approximately 16,000 distinct CDR3 sequences; approximately 30% were seen once. Sequences were derived from PBMCs, sampled before or after stereotactic body radiation therapy (not recorded which). All receptors come from a donor aged 50 or older with non-small cell lung cancer.

This clonotype is deemed medium-sized. CDR3 bases: TGTGCCAGCAGAGTCACAGCGAACAATGAGCAGTTCTTC. As protein: CASRVTANNEQFF. The chain joins TRBV6-2 or TRBV6-3 to TRBJ2-1; the D is unclear. CDR1 and CDR2 from the germline V gene are MNHEY and SVGEGT. The CDR3 is made up of 13 amino acids. Trimming took off 6 bases at V and 5 bases at J, with 11 bases between the two ends.

This clonotype was detected many times. This chain uses TRBV15 with TRBJ2-1, with TRBD2 matching 8 bases. Per germline, CDR1 LNHNV and CDR2 YYDKDF (reference sequence). V shed 1 base, J shed 6 bases, and the junction held 5 bases outside the gene matches. The CDR3 has 15 amino acids. The CDR3 protein is CATSRAQREINEQFF. CDR3 DNA: TGTGCCACCAGCAGAGCCCAGCGGGAGATCAATGAGCAGTTCTTC. Based on the CDR3 plus reference TRBV15 and TRBJ2-1, the full variable domain is DAMVIQNPRYQVTQFGKPVTLSCSQTLNHNVMYWYQQKSSQAPKLLFHYYDKDFNNEADTPDNFQSRRPNTSFCFLDIRSPGLGDTAMYLCATSRAQREINEQFFGPGTRLTVL.

The chain couples TRBV12-3 or TRBV12-4 to TRBJ2-7; 7 bases map to TRBD2. The CDR3 loop spans 12 amino acids. After removal of 1 base from V and 6 bases from J, the junction contained 0 bases not matched to a gene. The chain's CDR3 is CASSLGGGEQYF. CDR3 bases: TGTGCCAGCAGTTTAGGGGGGGGCGAGCAGTACTTC.

This clonotype was seen repeatedly, ten times or more. This may come from a read error, since a much larger clone is one base off. The CDR3 region is CASSRGPDVGTYGQYF. In nucleotides, the CDR3 is TGTGCCAGCAGCCGAGGCCCGGACGTAGGGACGTACGGGCAGTACTTC. V is TRBV6-1 and J is TRBJ2-7; D is tentatively TRBD1 or TRBD2 (5 bases each). Germline loops: CDR1 MNHNS, CDR2 SASEGT. There are 16 residues in the CDR3.

A remark on this clonotype: A much larger clone is a single base away; this may be a read error. The chain recombines TRBV5-6 with TRBJ2-3; 9 positions match TRBD2. CDR1 SGHDT and CDR2 YYEEEE come from the germline V gene. The CDR3 runs to 16 residues. The CDR3 nucleotides are TGTGCCAGCAGCGGAAATAGCGGGAGCGTCACATATACGCAGTATTTT. Amino acids: CASSGNSGSVTYTQYF.

In the case of this clonotype: A far larger clone is only one base removed, so a read error is likely. The chain uses TRBV15 and TRBJ2-1, with D perhaps TRBD2 (6 bases). The J call may be faulty, since TRBJ2-5 better matches the DNA end. This CDR3 contains 13 residues. Germline CDR1 is LNHNV and CDR2 is YYDKDF (reference sequence). The CDR3 sequence is CVTSGFAGETQYF. The CDR3 DNA reads TGTGTCACCAGCGGATTTGCGGGGGAGACCCAGTACTTC.

This clonotype has a count of ten or more. This chain links TRBV30 with TRBJ2-7; TRBD1 aligns across 9 bases. J lost 2 bases, V lost 4 bases, and 6 bases had no gene match. The CDR3 runs 14 residues. CDR1 is GTSNPN and CDR2 is SVGIG in the germline V gene (reference sequence). The CDR3, as DNA: TGTGCCTGGAAGGGGGACAGGGAAGCCTACGAGCAGTACTTC. Translating it yields CAWKGDREAYEQYF.

About this clonotype: A read error may explain this, as a much larger clone is one base away. Without the conserved terminal phenylalanine or tryptophan, this CDR3 likely stems from a read error. This chain connects TRBV4-1 to TRBJ2-7; D gene uncertain. The CDR3 runs to 14 residues. The V gene's germline CDR1 is MGHRA and CDR2 YSYEKL. The V end lost 1 base, the J end lost 4 bases, and 11 bases lay between the germline ends. The CDR3 region has the DNA TGCGCCAGCAGCCAAGGCTCGCTCGGGTACGAGCAGTACTCC. It is translated as CASSQGSLGYEQYS.

The table lists this clonotype with many counts. V and J are TRBV6-1 and TRBJ1-3, with 11 bases lining up with TRBD1. CDR3 size: 16 residues. Trimming removed 6 bases from V and 4 bases from J; junction bases left unmatched: 8. Germline lookup yields CDR1 MNHNS and CDR2 SASEGT. As DNA, the CDR3 is TGTGCCAGCAGAAGCACGGGACAGGGGGTAGGAAACACCATATATTTT. As protein: CASRSTGQGVGNTIYF.